Each of the 3 T cell receptor beta chains below was sequenced from the same sample in a study of T cell responses to AZD1222 COVID-19 vaccine. Clones were sequenced by immunoSEQ multiplex PCR, and TCRdb holds only the in-frame ones, with some missing. The data contain some 140,000 clones, less than 90% of them seen just once; the ten biggest clones take up 5.5%. The sequencing used peripheral blood, collected on day 0 of MenACWY control vaccination. Source of these receptors: an adult in good health.

This clone was counted a few times. The V call is TRBV6-5, the J call TRBJ1-3, with 10 bases that match TRBD1. The germline CDR1 and CDR2 sequences are MNHEY and SVGAGI. This CDR3 comprises 15 residues. The V and J ends lost 3 bases and 4 bases, in that order; junction bases with no gene match: 3. The CDR3 DNA follows: TGTGCCAGCAGTTATCGGACAGGGGGGGGAAACACCATATATTTT. It is translated as CASSYRTGGGNTIYF.

V usage is TRBV11-3 and J usage is TRBJ2-5; either TRBD1 or TRBD2 may supply D (5 bases each). The CDR3 has 14 residues. Germline V gene data show CDR1 as SGHNT and CDR2 as YENEEA. Trimming took off 3 bases at V and 3 bases at J, with 11 bases between the two ends. CDR3 loop: CASSLRGLEETQYF. CDR3 sequence (DNA): TGTGCCAGCAGCTTGAGGGGTCTGGAAGAGACCCAGTACTTC.

This clone showed up just once. The chain couples TRBV5-1 to TRBJ2-1; 11 positions agree with TRBD2. The germline V gene has CDR1 SGHRS and CDR2 YFSETQ. Trimming removed 4 bases from V and 6 bases from J; junction bases left unmatched: 12. The CDR3 sequence is 17 residues long. The CDR3 region is CASSMGLAAWTSNEQFF. The CDR3 DNA is TGCGCCAGCAGCATGGGACTAGCGGCCTGGACGAGCAATGAGCAGTTCTTC.